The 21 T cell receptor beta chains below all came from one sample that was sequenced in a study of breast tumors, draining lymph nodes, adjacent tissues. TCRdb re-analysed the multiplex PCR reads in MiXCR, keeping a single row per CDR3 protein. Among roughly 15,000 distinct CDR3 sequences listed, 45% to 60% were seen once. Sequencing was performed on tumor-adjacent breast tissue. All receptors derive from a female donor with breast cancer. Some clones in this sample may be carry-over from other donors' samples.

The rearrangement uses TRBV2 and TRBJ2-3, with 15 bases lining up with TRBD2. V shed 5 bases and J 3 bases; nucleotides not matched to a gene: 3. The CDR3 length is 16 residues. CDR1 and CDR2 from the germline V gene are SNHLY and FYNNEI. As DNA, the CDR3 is TGTGCCAGCAGTTGGACTAGCGGGAGGGTGACAGATACGCAGTATTTT. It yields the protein CASSWTSGRVTDTQYF.

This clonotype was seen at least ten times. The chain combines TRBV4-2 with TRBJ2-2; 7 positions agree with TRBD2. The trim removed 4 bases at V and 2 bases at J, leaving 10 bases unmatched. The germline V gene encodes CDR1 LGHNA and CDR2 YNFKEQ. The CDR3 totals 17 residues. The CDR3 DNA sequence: TGTGCCAGCAGCCGCTTTCAGAGCGGGGTTAACACCGGGGAGCTGTTTTTT. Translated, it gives CASSRFQSGVNTGELFF.

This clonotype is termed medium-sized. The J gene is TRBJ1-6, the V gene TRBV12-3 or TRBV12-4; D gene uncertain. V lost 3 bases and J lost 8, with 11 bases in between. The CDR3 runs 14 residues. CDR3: CASSFKGIYSPLHF. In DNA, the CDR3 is TGTGCCAGCAGTTTTAAGGGAATTTATTCACCCCTCCACTTT.

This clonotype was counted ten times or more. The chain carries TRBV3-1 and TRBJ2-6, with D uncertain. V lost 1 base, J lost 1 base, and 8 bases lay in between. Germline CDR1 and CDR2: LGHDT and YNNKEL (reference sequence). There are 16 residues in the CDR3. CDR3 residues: CASSQGLRSGANVLTF. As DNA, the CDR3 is TGTGCCAGCAGCCAAGGTTTAAGGTCTGGGGCCAACGTCCTGACTTTC.

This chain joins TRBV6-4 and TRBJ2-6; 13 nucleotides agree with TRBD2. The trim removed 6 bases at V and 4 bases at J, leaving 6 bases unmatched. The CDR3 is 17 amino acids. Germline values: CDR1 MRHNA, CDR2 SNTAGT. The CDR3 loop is CASSLTSGGPGANVLTF. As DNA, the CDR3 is TGTGCCAGCAGCCTGACTAGCGGGGGGCCAGGGGCCAACGTCCTGACTTTC.

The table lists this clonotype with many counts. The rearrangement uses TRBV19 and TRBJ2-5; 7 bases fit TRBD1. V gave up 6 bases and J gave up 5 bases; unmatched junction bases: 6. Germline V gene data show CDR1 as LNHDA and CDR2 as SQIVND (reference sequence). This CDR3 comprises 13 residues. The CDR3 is CASSSDREETQYF. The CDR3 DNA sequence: TGTGCCAGTAGCTCCGACAGGGAGGAGACCCAGTACTTC.

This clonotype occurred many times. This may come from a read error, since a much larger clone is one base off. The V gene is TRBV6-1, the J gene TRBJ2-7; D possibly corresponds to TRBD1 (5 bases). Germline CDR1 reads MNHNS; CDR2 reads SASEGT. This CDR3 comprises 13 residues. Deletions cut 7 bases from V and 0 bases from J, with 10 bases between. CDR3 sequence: CASMHRTSYEQYF. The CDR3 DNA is TGTGCCAGCATGCACAGGACCTCCTACGAGCAGTACTTC.

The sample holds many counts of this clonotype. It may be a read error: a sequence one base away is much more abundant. CDR3 sequence: CASTPRGYEQYF. DNA for the CDR3: TGTGCCAGCACCCCAAGGGGGTACGAGCAGTACTTC. The rearrangement joins TRBV6-1 to TRBJ2-7; a weak D match, TRBD1 (6 bases). This CDR3 has 12 residues. Trimming pared 7 bases from V and 4 bases from J, leaving 11 bases between. Germline V gives CDR1 MNHNS, CDR2 SASEGT.

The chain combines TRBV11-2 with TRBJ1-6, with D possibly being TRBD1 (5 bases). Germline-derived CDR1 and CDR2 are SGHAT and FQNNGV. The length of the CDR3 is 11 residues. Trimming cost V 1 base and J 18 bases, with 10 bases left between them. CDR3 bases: TGTGCCAGCAGCTTAGGGGGACGCCCCCACTTT. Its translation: CASSLGGRPHF.

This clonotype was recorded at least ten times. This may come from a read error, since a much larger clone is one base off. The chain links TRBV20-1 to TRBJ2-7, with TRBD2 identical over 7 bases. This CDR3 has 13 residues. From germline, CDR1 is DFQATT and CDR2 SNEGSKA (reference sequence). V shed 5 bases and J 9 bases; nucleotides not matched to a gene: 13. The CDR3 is CSAPSSAGRAQYF. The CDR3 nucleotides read TGCAGTGCTCCCTCCAGTGCAGGGAGGGCGCAGTACTTC.

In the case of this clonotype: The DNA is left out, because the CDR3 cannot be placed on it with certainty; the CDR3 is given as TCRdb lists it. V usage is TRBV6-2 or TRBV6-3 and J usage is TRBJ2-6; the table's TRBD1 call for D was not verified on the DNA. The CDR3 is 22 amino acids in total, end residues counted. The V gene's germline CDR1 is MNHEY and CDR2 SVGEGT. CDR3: CASGADRRIDTQYFGPGTRLTF.

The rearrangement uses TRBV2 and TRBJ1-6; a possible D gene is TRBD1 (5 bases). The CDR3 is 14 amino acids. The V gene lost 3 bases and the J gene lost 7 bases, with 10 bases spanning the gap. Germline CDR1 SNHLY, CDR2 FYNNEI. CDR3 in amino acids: CASSDWGENSPLHF. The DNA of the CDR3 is TGTGCCAGCAGTGATTGGGGGGAAAATTCACCCCTCCACTTT.

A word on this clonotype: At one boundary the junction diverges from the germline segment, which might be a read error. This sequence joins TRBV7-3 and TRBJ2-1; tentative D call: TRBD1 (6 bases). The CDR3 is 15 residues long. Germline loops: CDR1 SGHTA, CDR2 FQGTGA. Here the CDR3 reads CASSYTGSSYNEQFF. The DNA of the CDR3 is TGCGCCAGCAGCTATACAGGGAGCTCCTACAATGAGCAGTTCTTC.

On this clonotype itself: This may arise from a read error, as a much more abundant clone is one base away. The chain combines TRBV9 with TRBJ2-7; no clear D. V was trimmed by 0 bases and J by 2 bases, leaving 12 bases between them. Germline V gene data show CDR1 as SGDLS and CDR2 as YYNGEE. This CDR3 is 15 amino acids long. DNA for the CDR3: TGTGCCAGCAGCGTAGAGGCAGGAGAGACCTACGAGCAGTACTTC. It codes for CASSVEAGETYEQYF. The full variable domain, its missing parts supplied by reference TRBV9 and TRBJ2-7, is DSGVTQTPKHLITATGQRVTLRCSPRSGDLSVYWYQQSLDQGLQFLIQYYNGEERAKGNILERFSAQQFPDLHSELNLSSLELGDSALYFCASSVEAGETYEQYFGPGTRLTVT.

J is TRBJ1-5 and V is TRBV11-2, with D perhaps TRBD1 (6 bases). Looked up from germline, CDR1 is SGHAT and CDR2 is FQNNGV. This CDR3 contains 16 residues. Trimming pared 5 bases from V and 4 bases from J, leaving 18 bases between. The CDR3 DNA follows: TGTGCCAGCAGCCCAGGGGACTGGGCGACAAATCAGCCCCAGCATTTT. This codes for CASSPGDWATNQPQHF.

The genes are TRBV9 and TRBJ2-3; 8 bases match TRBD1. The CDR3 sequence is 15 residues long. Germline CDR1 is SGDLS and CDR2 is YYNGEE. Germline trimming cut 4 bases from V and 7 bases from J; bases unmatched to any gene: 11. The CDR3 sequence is CASSSRAGGDNTQYF. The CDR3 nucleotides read TGTGCCAGCAGCTCGCGGGCAGGGGGCGATAATACGCAGTATTTT.

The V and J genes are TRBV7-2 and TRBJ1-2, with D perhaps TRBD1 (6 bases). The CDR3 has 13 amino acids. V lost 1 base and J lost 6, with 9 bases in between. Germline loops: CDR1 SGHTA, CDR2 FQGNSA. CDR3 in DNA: TGTGCCAGCAGCTTAGAGGGGGGGAATGGCTACACCTTC. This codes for CASSLEGGNGYTF.

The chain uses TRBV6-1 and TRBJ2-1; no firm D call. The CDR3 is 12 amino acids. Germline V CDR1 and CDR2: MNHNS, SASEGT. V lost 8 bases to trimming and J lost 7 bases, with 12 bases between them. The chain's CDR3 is CASHIMGNEQFF. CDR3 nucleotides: TGTGCCAGCCATATCATGGGGAATGAGCAGTTCTTC.

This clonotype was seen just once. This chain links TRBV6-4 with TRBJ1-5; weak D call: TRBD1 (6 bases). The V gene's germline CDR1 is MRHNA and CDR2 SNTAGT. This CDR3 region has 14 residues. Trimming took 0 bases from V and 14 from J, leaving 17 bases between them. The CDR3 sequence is CASSDSGGWSYEHF. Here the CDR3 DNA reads TGTGCCAGCAGTGACTCGGGGGGCTGGAGCTACGAGCATTTT.

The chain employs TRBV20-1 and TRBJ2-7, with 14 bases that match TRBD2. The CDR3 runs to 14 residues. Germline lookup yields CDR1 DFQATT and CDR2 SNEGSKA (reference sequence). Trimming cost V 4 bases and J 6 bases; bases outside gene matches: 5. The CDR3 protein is CSAMWTSGRSEQYF. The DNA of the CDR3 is TGCAGTGCTATGTGGACTAGCGGGAGGTCCGAGCAGTACTTC.

CDR3 sequence (DNA): TGTGCCAGCCGGACAGGGGGCTACTATGGCTACACCTTC. This encodes CASRTGGYYGYTF. This chain links TRBV2 with TRBJ1-2; 11 positions agree with TRBD1. This CDR3 is 13 amino acids long. Germline CDR1 SNHLY, CDR2 FYNNEI. J lost 3 bases, V lost 8 bases, and 2 bases had no gene match.